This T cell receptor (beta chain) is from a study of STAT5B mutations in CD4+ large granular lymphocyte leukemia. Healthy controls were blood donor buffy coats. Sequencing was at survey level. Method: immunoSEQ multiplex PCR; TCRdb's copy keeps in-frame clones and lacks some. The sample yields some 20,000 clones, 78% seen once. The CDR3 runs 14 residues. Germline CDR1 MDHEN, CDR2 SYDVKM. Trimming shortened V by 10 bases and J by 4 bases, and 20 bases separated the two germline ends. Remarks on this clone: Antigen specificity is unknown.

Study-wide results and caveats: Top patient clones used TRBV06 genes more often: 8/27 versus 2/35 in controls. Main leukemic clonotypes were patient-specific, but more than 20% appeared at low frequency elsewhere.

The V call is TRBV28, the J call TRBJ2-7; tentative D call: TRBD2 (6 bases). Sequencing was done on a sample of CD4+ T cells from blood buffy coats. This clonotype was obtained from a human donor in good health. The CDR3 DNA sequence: TGTGCCACCCACATCCGTGGGAGGTCTTACGAGCAGTACTTC. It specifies CATHIRGRSYEQYF. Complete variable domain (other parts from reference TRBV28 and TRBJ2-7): DVKVTQSSRYLVKRTGEKVFLECVQDMDHENMFWYRQDPGLGLRLIYFSYDVKMKEKGDIPEGYSVSREKKERFSLILESASTNQTSMYLCATHIRGRSYEQYFGPGTRLTVT.